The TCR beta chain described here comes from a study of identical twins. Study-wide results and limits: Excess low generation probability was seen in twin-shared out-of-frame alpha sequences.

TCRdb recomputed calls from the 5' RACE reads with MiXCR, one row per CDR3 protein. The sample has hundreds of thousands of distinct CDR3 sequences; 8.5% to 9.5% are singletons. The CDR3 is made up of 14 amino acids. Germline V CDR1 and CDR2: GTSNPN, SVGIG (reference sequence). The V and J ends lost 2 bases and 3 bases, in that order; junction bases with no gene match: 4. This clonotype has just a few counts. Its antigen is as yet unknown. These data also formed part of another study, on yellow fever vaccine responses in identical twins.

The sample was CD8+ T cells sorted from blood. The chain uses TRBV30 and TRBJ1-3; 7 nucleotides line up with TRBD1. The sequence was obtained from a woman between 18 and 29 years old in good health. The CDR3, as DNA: TGTGCCTGGAGTCCCGGGACAGATGGAAACACCATATATTTT. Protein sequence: CAWSPGTDGNTIYF.